The 17 T cell receptor beta chains below come from one sample, sequenced in a study of T cell changes during pregnancy in multiple sclerosis. TCRdb's table, derived via immunoSEQ multiplex PCR, lists solely in-frame clones and lacks some. The repertoire holds about 58,000 clones, with around 93% as singletons. Sequenced here: CD8+ T cells from peripheral blood mononuclear cells, sampled in the second trimester of pregnancy. These receptors all stem from a female donor with multiple sclerosis, enrolled in a pregnancy study.

This rearrangement joins TRBV7-9 to TRBJ2-7; 11 nucleotides align to TRBD1. The CDR3 has 14 residues. V gave up 5 bases and J gave up 7 bases; unmatched junction bases: 7. Germline V gene data show CDR1 as SEHNR and CDR2 as FQNEAQ (reference sequence). The CDR3 is CASSPPDRGHEQYF. The CDR3 DNA is TGTGCCAGCAGCCCTCCGGACAGGGGGCATGAGCAGTACTTC.

The chain uses TRBV9 and TRBJ2-1, with 13 bases matching TRBD2. The V gene end was trimmed by 0 bases and the J gene end by 5 bases; junction bases not matched to a gene: 2. Germline values: CDR1 SGDLS, CDR2 YYNGEE. The CDR3 extends over 16 amino acids. The CDR3 DNA follows: TGTGCCAGCAGCGTAGCAGGACTAGCGGGGGACAATGAGCAGTTCTTC. Translation: CASSVAGLAGDNEQFF.

Regarding this clone: An end of the junction does not agree with germline; a read error may underlie this. The rearrangement links TRBV2 to TRBJ2-2, with D possibly TRBD2 on 5 matching bases. Germline loops: CDR1 SNHLY, CDR2 FYNNEI. This CDR3 has 15 amino acids. The CDR3 DNA follows: TGTGCCAGCGGTGACGGCGTAGGGAGCACCGGGGAGCTGTTTTTT. Amino acids: CASGDGVGSTGELFF.

V gene TRBV5-1 combines with J gene TRBJ2-1, with 10 positions matching TRBD2. Trimming at V came to 2 bases and at J to 8 bases, leaving 7 bases not matched to a gene. The germline V gene encodes CDR1 SGHRS and CDR2 YFSETQ. This CDR3 is 15 amino acids long. The CDR3 DNA reads as TGCGCCAGCAGCTTACAAGCGGGAGGGAGGGATGAGCAGTTCTTC. Protein: CASSLQAGGRDEQFF.

The V call is TRBV27, the J call TRBJ1-1; maybe TRBD1 (5 bases). In germline, CDR1 is MNHEY, CDR2 SMNVEV (reference sequence). This CDR3 contains 12 residues. V lost 6 bases to trimming and J lost 6 bases, with 11 bases between them. The CDR3 loop is CASRGAGAEAFF. CDR3 DNA: TGTGCCAGCAGAGGTGCGGGGGCTGAAGCTTTCTTT.

The chain is built from TRBV27 and TRBJ2-1; D unresolved. The CDR3 is 13 amino acids. Germline CDR1 reads MNHEY; CDR2 reads SMNVEV (reference sequence). V lost 6 bases and J 4 bases, leaving 10 bases between the germline ends. CDR3 DNA: TGTGCCAGCAGCTATAGTGAATACAATGAGCAGTTCTTC. Translating gives CASSYSEYNEQFF.

This chain connects TRBV2 to TRBJ1-1; D remains unclear. Trimming stripped 6 bases from V and 4 bases from J, with 12 bases between. The CDR3 spans 13 residues. Germline loops: CDR1 SNHLY, CDR2 FYNNEI. This CDR3 is CASSLDSLTEAFF. The CDR3 DNA reads as TGTGCCAGCAGCCTTGACTCGCTCACTGAAGCTTTCTTT.

This sequence joins TRBV29-1 and TRBJ2-6; 8 bases line up with TRBD1. There are 15 residues in the CDR3. From germline, CDR1 is SQVTM and CDR2 ANQGSEA. Trimming at V came to 4 bases and at J to 0 bases, leaving 2 bases not matched to a gene. CDR3 protein: CSVGDRGSGANVLTF. In DNA form, the CDR3 reads TGCAGCGTTGGTGACAGGGGCTCTGGGGCCAACGTCCTGACTTTC.

The genes are TRBV4-2 and TRBJ1-2; 7 bases map to TRBD1. Germline V gives CDR1 LGHNA, CDR2 YNFKEQ. After removal of 4 bases from V and 0 bases from J, the junction contained 5 bases not matched to a gene. This CDR3 has 15 residues. The CDR3, as DNA: TGTGCCAGCAGCCTACAGGGGAGCTCTAACTATGGCTACACCTTC. Amino acid sequence: CASSLQGSSNYGYTF.

The chain couples TRBV9 to TRBJ1-6; 7 positions match TRBD1. CDR1 is SGDLS, CDR2 YYNGEE, per germline. V lost 4 bases and J lost 5; bases outside the gene matches: 3. This CDR3 spans 14 amino acids. The CDR3 DNA is TGTGCCAGCAGCCCGACAGGGAATAATTCACCCCTCCACTTT. This sequence encodes CASSPTGNNSPLHF.

The rearrangement links TRBV6-1 to TRBJ2-7; 7 bases match TRBD1. V lost 6 bases to trimming and J lost 6 bases; unmatched junction nucleotides: 8. This CDR3 comprises 13 residues. Germline-derived CDR1 and CDR2 are MNHNS and SASEGT. The CDR3 protein is CASSGPTGFEQYF. In DNA form, the CDR3 reads TGTGCCAGCAGCGGGCCGACAGGGTTCGAGCAGTACTTC.

The chain is built from TRBV9 and TRBJ2-5, with TRBD1 as a possible D gene (5 bases). CDR1 SGDLS and CDR2 YYNGEE come from the germline V gene. The CDR3 is made up of 14 amino acids. Trimming removed 0 bases from V and 1 base from J, with 7 bases in between. This chain's CDR3 is CASSVEGAQETQYF. The CDR3 coding sequence is TGTGCCAGCAGCGTAGAAGGGGCCCAAGAGACCCAGTACTTC.

The V gene is TRBV4-1, the J gene TRBJ2-2; D gene uncertain. The V gene lost 0 bases and the J gene lost 7 bases, with 12 bases spanning the gap. CDR1 and CDR2 from the germline V gene are MGHRA and YSYEKL. The CDR3 has 15 residues. The CDR3 bases are TGCGCCAGCAGCCAAGATTTACAGTCTGACGGGGAGCTGTTTTTT. Residues: CASSQDLQSDGELFF.

V and J are TRBV2 and TRBJ2-1, with D possibly TRBD2 on 5 matching bases. In germline, CDR1 is SNHLY, CDR2 FYNNEI. Trimming removed 1 base from V and 1 base from J, with 17 bases in between. The CDR3 has 18 residues. CDR3 residues: CASSEDSGGRKSYNEQFF. CDR3 bases: TGTGCCAGCAGTGAAGATTCGGGCGGGCGGAAGTCCTACAATGAGCAGTTCTTC.

V is TRBV27 and J is TRBJ2-1; 13 nucleotides match TRBD2. The CDR3 has 16 residues. V lost 1 base, J lost 5 bases, and 2 bases stayed unmatched. The V gene's germline CDR1 is MNHEY and CDR2 SMNVEV (reference sequence). The CDR3 sequence: CASSLFTSGGDNEQFF. DNA for the CDR3: TGTGCCAGCAGTTTATTTACTAGCGGGGGGGACAATGAGCAGTTCTTC.

The rearrangement uses TRBV7-2 and TRBJ1-1; possibly TRBD1 for D (5 bases). The CDR3 spans 18 residues. The germline V and J ends were trimmed by 1 base and 0 bases, with 18 bases remaining between them. The germline gives CDR1 SGHTA, CDR2 FQGNSA. CDR3 DNA sequence: TGTGCCAGCAGCTTAGTAGCCGGGGGGGAGTACATGAACACTGAAGCTTTCTTT. This translates into CASSLVAGGEYMNTEAFF.

This chain uses TRBV4-3 with TRBJ1-5, with TRBD1 matching 8 bases. V trimming: 0 bases; J trimming: 7 bases; junction bases outside the gene matches: 5. This CDR3 contains 15 residues. Germline V gene lookup returns CDR1 LGHNA and CDR2 YSLEER. The CDR3 coding sequence is TGCGCCAGCAGCCAAGATCGACAGGGGTCCCAGCCCCAGCATTTT. Translating it yields CASSQDRQGSQPQHF.